Given below is one T cell receptor beta chain in context. The antigen is not known. Germline V lookup: CDR1 MDHEN, CDR2 SYDVKM. V lost 3 bases and J 2 bases, leaving 20 bases between the germline ends. The CDR3 length is 17 residues. These data belong to a study of cytomegalovirus exposure and HLA in healthy donors. Study results and caveats: No immune exposure information besides CMV serostatus was available. It was reportedly the case that the classifier diagnosed cytomegalovirus status with high specificity and sensitivity. The likely origin of a cluster of highly shared sequence variants was a sequencing artifact.

When sampled, the donors appeared nominally healthy, though they likely had unrecorded immune exposures. PCR used 60 Vbeta primers and 13 Jbeta primers. The protocol was immunoSEQ multiplex PCR, while the TCRdb copy is restricted to in-frame clones and leaves out a portion. The table shows about 190,000 clones, with 65% to 85% occurring only once. The clonotype comes from a woman under 30 in good health and CMV-seronegative. The specimen sequenced was PBMCs. The gene calls are TRBV28 and TRBJ2-7, with a tentative D call TRBD1 (7 bases). The CDR3 nucleotides read TGTGCCAGCAGTTTTAGTCTCGGCGGGACAGCTACCTACGAGCAGTACTTC. Amino acids: CASSFSLGGTATYEQYF.